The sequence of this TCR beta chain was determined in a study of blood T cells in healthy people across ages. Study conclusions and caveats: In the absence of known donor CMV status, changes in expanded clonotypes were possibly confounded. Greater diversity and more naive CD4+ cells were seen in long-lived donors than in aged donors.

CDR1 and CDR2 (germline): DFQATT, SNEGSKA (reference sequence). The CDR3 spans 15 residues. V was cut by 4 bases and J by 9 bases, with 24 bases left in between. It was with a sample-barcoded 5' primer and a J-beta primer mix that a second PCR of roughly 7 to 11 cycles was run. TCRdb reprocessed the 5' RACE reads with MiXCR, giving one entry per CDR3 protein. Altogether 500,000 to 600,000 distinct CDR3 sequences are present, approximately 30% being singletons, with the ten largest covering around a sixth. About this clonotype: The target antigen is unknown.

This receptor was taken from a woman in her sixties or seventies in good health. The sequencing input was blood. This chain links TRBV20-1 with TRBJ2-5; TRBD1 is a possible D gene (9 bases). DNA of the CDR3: TGCAGTGCTACTCCGCTGGTAGCGGGGACAGGGCCCCAGTACTTC. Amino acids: CSATPLVAGTGPQYF.